These T cell receptor beta chains were read from a single sample in a study of metastatic and nonmetastatic thyroid tumors. TCRdb re-analyzed the PCR reads through MiXCR. The repertoire consists of 20,000 to 25,000 clones, with around 15% occurring once and the leading ten covering 35% to 45%. Sequencing was performed on blood. The receptors originated from a female donor with papillary thyroid cancer or a benign thyroid nodule (not recorded which). Some clones in this sample may be carry-over from other donors' samples. Each CDR3 is given without its conserved first and last residue. Fields, in order: V gene, CDR3 protein.

TRBV12-3/TRBV12-4,ASSLVADQPQH
TRBV2,ASRARRGRQETQY
TRBV20-1,SALLAGEGEQF
TRBV27,ASTADRGVSGANVLT
TRBV2,ASSEETQETQY
TRBV3-1,ASSQVTSGPYEQY
TRBV6-7,ASSRKAGHTPWHTEAF
TRBV14,ASSQLGQGVYNEQF
TRBV30,ASGANGMNTEAF
TRBV6-1,ASSEMVSSTDTQY
TRBV20-1,SARVRYKETQY
TRBV6-2/TRBV6-3,AILPRGGTGQIQETQY
TRBV30,AWSANRNTQY
TRBV6-1,ASSEGAQGEAF
TRBV5-5,ASSGDNNDREQF
TRBV29-1,SVGRDNEQF
TRBV4-2,ASSQRLLGQPQH
TRBV28,ASSATQGFNQPQH
TRBV4-1,ASSPIAGDLNTDTQY
TRBV27,ASSLYSTETQY
TRBV7-9,ASSRETQY
TRBV20-1,SALRGYEQY
TRBV27,ASSLQFISSGAHEQY
TRBV11-3,ASSSQTGYNEQY
TRBV29-1,SVANRALYNEQF
TRBV6-1,ASRGQSRTTEAF
TRBV4-1,ASSQSPVQENSPLH
TRBV29-1,SVGYGFRKADTQY
TRBV24-1,ATSDRRTGPDTQY
TRBV7-8,ASSRQGKPDEAF
TRBV11-2,ASSLGGPSYEQY
TRBV9,ASSTNPGAVSDTQY
TRBV11-1,ASSWLLAETQY
TRBV15,ATSRDRDPFVPLH
TRBV30,AWSVGGTQETQY
TRBV7-9,ASSLGRVGRYNEQF
TRBV3-1,ASSQDYSYEQY
TRBV3-1,ASSPAGGAYEQY
TRBV24-1,ATSGREGLREQF